These 20 T cell receptor beta chains were sequenced from one sample in a study of cytomegalovirus exposure and HLA in healthy donors. Vbeta (60) and Jbeta (13) primers were used in the PCR. Profiling relied on immunoSEQ multiplex PCR, and the TCRdb table lists in-frame clones only, not all of them. This sample's clone table lists about 130,000 clones. Sequencing was performed on PBMCs. Every receptor here comes from a woman in her thirties or forties in good health and CMV-seropositive.

The chain uses TRBV27 and TRBJ1-4, with D unresolved. The germline CDR1 and CDR2 sequences are MNHEY and SMNVEV (reference sequence). This CDR3 has 13 amino acids. The V end lost 0 bases, the J end lost 11 bases, and 10 bases lay between the germline ends. This CDR3 is CASSLSRASKLFF. The CDR3 DNA follows: TGTGCCAGCAGTTTATCGAGGGCATCTAAACTGTTTTTT. The variable domain in full, completed from reference TRBV27 and TRBJ1-4, reads EAQVTQNPRYLITVTGKKLTVTCSQNMNHEYMSWYRQDPGLGLRQIYYSMNVEVTDKGDVPEGYKVSRKEKRNFPLILESPSPNQTSLYFCASSLSRASKLFFGSGTQLSVL.

The chain carries TRBV9 and TRBJ2-1; 7 bases line up with TRBD2. The CDR3 runs 16 residues. V lost 4 bases, J lost 8 bases, and 15 bases stayed unmatched. CDR1 SGDLS and CDR2 YYNGEE come from the germline V gene. This CDR3 reads CASSPFSSGMLDEQFF. CDR3 DNA: TGTGCCAGCAGCCCCTTTTCCAGCGGGATGCTTGATGAGCAGTTCTTC.

V is TRBV7-2 and J is TRBJ2-3; D unclear. With 2 bases removed from V and 3 bases from J, the gap between germline ends came to 15 bases. This CDR3 comprises 16 residues. Germline CDR1 reads SGHTA; CDR2 reads FQGNSA. The CDR3 region has the DNA TGTGCCAGCAGCTTATCGGGTTCACCCGGTACAGATACGCAGTATTTT. This gives the protein CASSLSGSPGTDTQYF.

Comment on this clone: One end of the junction is discordant with germline, which a read error may explain. The chain employs TRBV25-1 and TRBJ2-7, with a possible D match to TRBD2 (6 bases). Germline values: CDR1 MGHDK, CDR2 SYGVNS. This CDR3 has 15 residues. The CDR3, as DNA: TGTGCCAGCAGTGACCCGGGACTTTCCTCCTCCGAGCAGTACTTC. Translated: CASSDPGLSSSEQYF.

V and J are TRBV28 and TRBJ1-1; D unresolved. Per germline, CDR1 MDHEN and CDR2 SYDVKM. V was trimmed by 3 bases and J by 3 bases, leaving 11 bases between them. CDR3 size: 14 residues. Here the CDR3 DNA reads TGTGCCAGCAGTTTTGCGGGGATGTACACTGAAGCTTTCTTT. Translating gives CASSFAGMYTEAFF. Full variable domain (outside the CDR3, taken from reference TRBV28 and TRBJ1-1): DVKVTQSSRYLVKRTGEKVFLECVQDMDHENMFWYRQDPGLGLRLIYFSYDVKMKEKGDIPEGYSVSREKKERFSLILESASTNQTSMYLCASSFAGMYTEAFFGQGTRLTVV.

This rearrangement joins TRBV5-4 to TRBJ2-1; 11 nucleotides align to TRBD2. CDR3 size: 15 residues. The V gene's germline CDR1 is SGHNT and CDR2 YYREEE (reference sequence). V shed 4 bases and J 5 bases; nucleotides not matched to a gene: 5. The CDR3 sequence is CASSRGLAADNEQFF. CDR3 DNA sequence: TGTGCCAGCAGCAGGGGACTAGCGGCCGACAATGAGCAGTTCTTC.

This rearrangement joins TRBV19 to TRBJ2-1; D gene uncertain. Trimming shortened V by 2 bases and J by 4 bases, and 6 bases separated the two germline ends. The CDR3 loop spans 13 amino acids. Germline CDR1 and CDR2: LNHDA and SQIVND (reference sequence). Written as DNA, the CDR3 is TGTGCCAGTAGTATAAACTCATACAATGAGCAGTTCTTC. Protein product: CASSINSYNEQFF.

The rearrangement links TRBV5-6 to TRBJ1-2, with 7 bases that match TRBD1. The CDR3 is 13 amino acids. Trimming removed 5 bases from V and 4 bases from J; junction bases left unmatched: 5. Germline V CDR1 and CDR2: SGHDT, YYEEEE. CDR3 region: CASRQDRFYGYTF. CDR3 nucleotides: TGTGCCAGCAGACAGGACAGGTTCTATGGCTACACCTTC.

The chain has TRBV4-2 and TRBJ1-2; D unclear. Trimming removed 1 base from V and 4 bases from J, with 13 bases in between. Per germline, CDR1 LGHNA and CDR2 YNFKEQ. The length of the CDR3 is 15 residues. CDR3 DNA sequence: TGTGCCAGCAGCCAAGTTGGGGAAGGGAGCTATGGCTACACCTTC. Translated: CASSQVGEGSYGYTF.

The chain couples TRBV5-1 to TRBJ1-2; 8 bases line up with TRBD1. After removal of 0 bases from V and 5 bases from J, the junction contained 6 bases not matched to a gene. Looked up from germline, CDR1 is SGHRS and CDR2 is YFSETQ. There are 15 residues in the CDR3. The CDR3: CASSLVGTGSYGYTF. In DNA form, the CDR3 reads TGCGCCAGCAGCTTGGTAGGGACAGGATCATATGGCTACACCTTC.

The genes are TRBV27 and TRBJ1-3, with D tentatively TRBD1 (6 bases). This CDR3 has 15 residues. The germline gives CDR1 MNHEY, CDR2 SMNVEV (reference sequence). The V gene lost 4 bases and the J gene lost 2 bases, with 12 bases spanning the gap. The CDR3 DNA follows: TGTGCCAGCAGTTCAAAACAGGGAGCTGGAAACACCATATATTTT. Amino acids: CASSSKQGAGNTIYF.

The rearrangement links TRBV7-2 to TRBJ2-1, with 9 positions matching TRBD2. CDR3 size: 18 residues. V was pared by 5 bases and J by 2 bases, with 13 bases of the junction left unmatched. Per the germline V gene, CDR1 is SGHTA and CDR2 is FQGNSA. The CDR3 is CASSPLGAGGPPYNEQFF. In nucleotides, the CDR3 is TGTGCCAGCAGCCCGCTCGGAGCGGGAGGCCCCCCCTACAATGAGCAGTTCTTC.

With respect to this clone: The germline gene is not matched at one end of the junction; a read error may be the cause. This rearrangement joins TRBV7-9 to TRBJ2-7; TRBD2 matches 9 bases. Germline V gene data show CDR1 as SEHNR and CDR2 as FQNEAQ (reference sequence). The CDR3 spans 13 residues. The CDR3 region has the DNA TGTGCCAGCAGCATAGCGGGAGCCTACGAGCAGTACTTC. Translation gives CASSIAGAYEQYF.

This sequence joins TRBV5-1 and TRBJ2-3; possibly TRBD1 for D (6 bases). Trimming shortened V by 4 bases and J by 2 bases, and 11 bases separated the two germline ends. CDR1 is SGHRS, CDR2 YFSETQ, per germline. This CDR3 is built from 14 residues. The chain's CDR3 is CASSDRGFTDTQYF. The CDR3 DNA follows: TGCGCCAGCAGCGATAGGGGGTTCACAGATACGCAGTATTTT. Supplemented by reference TRBV5-1 and TRBJ2-3, the full variable domain reads KAGVTQTPRYLIKTRGQQVTLSCSPISGHRSVSWYQQTPGQGLQFLFEYFSETQRNKGNFPGRFSGRQFSNSRSEMNVSTLELGDSALYLCASSDRGFTDTQYFGPGTRLTVL.

The rearrangement uses TRBV19 and TRBJ2-2; D remains ambiguous. The V gene lost 3 bases and the J gene lost 4 bases, with 15 bases spanning the gap. This CDR3 has 16 residues. Germline V gives CDR1 LNHDA, CDR2 SQIVND (reference sequence). The CDR3 reads CASSMALGGRTGELFF. For the CDR3, the DNA is TGTGCCAGTAGTATGGCCCTTGGCGGTCGCACCGGGGAGCTGTTTTTT.

The chain uses TRBV19 and TRBJ2-7, with 7 positions matching TRBD1. The CDR3 has 15 residues. Trimming at V came to 6 bases and at J to 2 bases, leaving 10 bases not matched to a gene. CDR1 LNHDA and CDR2 SQIVND come from the germline V gene (reference sequence). Here the CDR3 DNA reads TGTGCCAGTAGCCGGGCCGGGACAGAGACCTACGAGCAGTACTTC. Protein sequence: CASSRAGTETYEQYF.

V usage is TRBV7-3 and J usage is TRBJ2-2, with 8 bases matching TRBD2. The CDR3 runs 16 residues. CDR1 and CDR2 from the germline V gene are SGHTA and FQGTGA. The V segment lost 2 bases and the J segment 2 bases; nucleotides outside the gene matches: 4. In DNA form, the CDR3 reads TGTGCCAGCAGCTTATGGCTAGCGGGTAACACCGGGGAGCTGTTTTTT. The encoded protein is CASSLWLAGNTGELFF.

This chain uses TRBV27 with TRBJ2-2; TRBD2 matches 8 bases. The CDR3 has 15 residues. V shed 6 bases, J shed 4 bases, and the junction held 7 bases outside the gene matches. CDR1 and CDR2 (germline): MNHEY, SMNVEV (reference sequence). The CDR3 is CASRVGTSSTGELFF. The DNA for the CDR3 is TGTGCCAGCAGGGTAGGGACTAGTAGCACCGGGGAGCTGTTTTTT.

The V call is TRBV28, the J call TRBJ1-2; 8 positions agree with TRBD1. The V gene's germline CDR1 is MDHEN and CDR2 SYDVKM. The J segment lost 3 bases and the V segment lost 5 bases, leaving 8 bases of the junction unmatched. The CDR3 runs to 15 residues. The CDR3: CASSVAGGRDYGYTF. The CDR3, as DNA: TGTGCCAGCAGTGTAGCAGGGGGCAGGGACTATGGCTACACCTTC.

The rearrangement links TRBV5-5 to TRBJ2-5; 7 bases are shared with TRBD1. Trimming cost V 0 bases and J 5 bases; bases outside gene matches: 7. Germline V gene data show CDR1 as SGHKS and CDR2 as YYEKEE (reference sequence). The CDR3 loop spans 15 amino acids. This CDR3 is CASSLVPQGRETQYF. The CDR3 nucleotides read TGTGCCAGCAGCTTGGTCCCACAGGGGCGGGAGACCCAGTACTTC.